Listed here are 26 T cell receptor beta chains from one sample, sequenced in a study of blood T cell repertoires in COVID-19. Sequenced by immunoSEQ multiplex PCR; TCRdb stores in-frame clones only, minus some. The sample has about 240,000 clones, approximately 86% seen once. Sequencing was carried out using PBMCs or T cells enriched from blood (not recorded which). Receptors originate from a woman aged 25-40 years with acute COVID-19.

The chain is built from TRBV7-2 and TRBJ2-6; 7 nucleotides line up with TRBD1. The CDR3 totals 19 residues. J was trimmed by 0 bases and V by 2 bases; bases with no gene match: 10. CDR1 is SGHTA, CDR2 FQGNSA, per germline. The DNA for the CDR3 is TGTGCCAGCAGCTTATCGGGACAGCTTCAACTCTCTGGGGCCAACGTCCTGACTTTC. Protein product: CASSLSGQLQLSGANVLTF.

The V gene is TRBV6-1, the J gene TRBJ1-5; D call uncertain. V lost 8 bases and J lost 6, with 14 bases in between. CDR1 is MNHNS, CDR2 SASEGT, per germline. The CDR3 length is 13 residues. The CDR3 DNA is TGTGCCAGCTGGTCAGGTACGAGTCAGCCCCAGCATTTT. It encodes CASWSGTSQPQHF.

This sequence joins TRBV6-2 or TRBV6-3 and TRBJ2-7, with 7 bases matching TRBD2. Looked up from germline, CDR1 is MNHEY and CDR2 is SVGEGT. The CDR3 is 15 amino acids. The V and J ends lost 6 bases and 4 bases, in that order; junction bases with no gene match: 12. The CDR3 region is CASSLTGTTTYEQYF. CDR3 nucleotide sequence: TGTGCCAGCAGCCTCACCGGGACTACCACTTACGAGCAGTACTTC.

The V and J genes are TRBV7-8 and TRBJ1-4; 7 bases agree with TRBD1. CDR1 is SGHVS and CDR2 is FQNEAQ in the germline V gene. CDR3 length equals 15 residues. V lost 0 bases and J lost 6; bases outside the gene matches: 4. In nucleotides, the CDR3 is TGTGCCAGCAGCTTAGCCACTCAGGGGGATGAAAAACTGTTTTTT. Protein: CASSLATQGDEKLFF. Based on the CDR3 plus reference TRBV7-8 and TRBJ1-4, the full variable domain is GAGVSQSPRYKVAKRGQDVALRCDPISGHVSLFWYQQALGQGPEFLTYFQNEAQLDKSGLPSDRFFAERPEGSVSTLKIQRTQQEDSAVYLCASSLATQGDEKLFFGSGTQLSVL.

The CDR3 DNA follows: TGTGCCAGCAGCACCGTCGCCAGGGGTTATAGGCAAGAGACCCAGTACTTC. It encodes CASSTVARGYRQETQYF. J is TRBJ2-5 and V is TRBV7-8; D may be TRBD1 (6 bases). The V gene's germline CDR1 is SGHVS and CDR2 FQNEAQ. Trimming removed 5 bases from V and 2 bases from J, with 21 bases in between. This CDR3 has 17 amino acids.

CDR3 nucleotide sequence: TGTGCCATCAGTACGGGACTAGCGGTGGAAGAGACCCAGTACTTC. Amino acids: CAISTGLAVEETQYF. J is TRBJ2-5 and V is TRBV10-3, with 11 bases that match TRBD2. The CDR3 has 15 residues. With V trimmed by 5 bases and J by 3 bases, 5 bases remained unmatched. CDR1 is ENHRY, CDR2 SYGVKD, per germline.

V gene TRBV5-1 combines with J gene TRBJ1-2; D is unclear. V was pared by 5 bases and J by 0 bases, with 8 bases between. The CDR3 consists of 13 residues. Germline V gene lookup returns CDR1 SGHRS and CDR2 YFSETQ. CDR3 amino acids: CASSQQSNYGYTF. CDR3 nucleotide sequence: TGCGCCAGCAGTCAACAATCTAACTATGGCTACACCTTC.

V is TRBV5-4 and J is TRBJ1-2, with TRBD1 matching over 7 bases. The CDR3 covers 15 residues. J was trimmed by 4 bases and V by 1 base; bases with no gene match: 7. Germline loops: CDR1 SGHNT, CDR2 YYREEE (reference sequence). CDR3 nucleotide sequence: TGTGCCAGCAGCTTGTTGACACAGGGGTCCTATGGCTACACCTTC. Protein sequence: CASSLLTQGSYGYTF.

This clone has just one count. This chain joins TRBV7-2 and TRBJ1-2; TRBD1 matches at 9 bases. Per germline, CDR1 SGHTA and CDR2 FQGNSA. V lost 5 bases and J lost 2; bases outside the gene matches: 6. The CDR3 has 15 amino acids. CDR3 nucleotides: TGTGCCAGCAGCCTCCAGACAGGGGGGAACTATGGCTACACCTTC. Translating it yields CASSLQTGGNYGYTF.

This clone was observed a few times. The chain combines TRBV6-2 or TRBV6-3 with TRBJ2-7, with 9 bases lining up with TRBD2. Per the germline V gene, CDR1 is MNHEY and CDR2 is SVGEGT. V was pared by 6 bases and J by 1 base, with 7 bases of the junction left unmatched. The CDR3 is 15 amino acids. This chain's CDR3 is CASSPRLAESYEQYF. The CDR3 DNA follows: TGTGCCAGCAGCCCTAGACTAGCGGAATCCTACGAGCAGTACTTC.

The rearrangement links TRBV7-9 to TRBJ2-6, with 9 bases aligning to TRBD1. The germline gives CDR1 SEHNR, CDR2 FQNEAQ (reference sequence). V shed 7 bases and J 3 bases; nucleotides not matched to a gene: 7. The CDR3 has 16 amino acids. The CDR3: CASIGGQGNGANVLTF. The CDR3 nucleotides are TGTGCCAGCATTGGGGGACAGGGTAATGGGGCCAACGTCCTGACTTTC.

The chain carries TRBV7-6 and TRBJ2-2; perhaps TRBD1 as D (5 bases). Trimming stripped 3 bases from V and 7 bases from J, with 6 bases between. The germline CDR1 and CDR2 sequences are SGHVS and FNYEAQ. CDR3 length equals 12 residues. CDR3 nucleotides: TGTGCCAGCAGCTTTAGGGGCGGGGAGCTGTTTTTT. Encoded protein: CASSFRGGELFF.

The rearrangement links TRBV19 to TRBJ1-1; tentative D call: TRBD1 (5 bases). The germline V and J ends were trimmed by 9 bases and 5 bases, with 16 bases remaining between them. This CDR3 spans 13 amino acids. Per germline, CDR1 LNHDA and CDR2 SQIVND (reference sequence). In nucleotides, the CDR3 is TGTGCCAGCGGGCAGGGCACGAGAACTGAAGCTTTCTTT. Amino acids: CASGQGTRTEAFF.

Regarding this clone: The germline gene is not matched at one end of the junction; a read error may be the cause. The J gene is TRBJ1-1, the V gene TRBV7-7, with a weak D call TRBD1 (5 bases). This CDR3 is 13 amino acids long. CDR1 and CDR2 from the germline V gene are SSHAT and FNYEAQ (reference sequence). In DNA, the CDR3 is TGTGCTAGCAGCCGGACAACGAACACTGAAGCTTTCTTT. Translating it yields CASSRTTNTEAFF.

This sequence joins TRBV2 and TRBJ1-3; TRBD1 agrees at 9 bases. J lost 4 bases, V lost 11 bases, and 6 bases had no gene match. The CDR3 has 13 residues. The V gene's germline CDR1 is SNHLY and CDR2 FYNNEI. CDR3 DNA sequence: TGTGCCGGTCAACAGGGGGCCGGAAACACCATATATTTT. It specifies CAGQQGAGNTIYF. Variable domain in full (rest from reference TRBV2 and TRBJ1-3): EPEVTQTPSHQVTQMGQEVILRCVPISNHLYFYWYRQILGQKVEFLVSFYNNEISEKSEIFDDQFSVERPDGSNFTLKIRSTKLEDSAMYFCAGQQGAGNTIYFGEGSWLTVV.

This clone was found a few times. Other DNA sequences in the sample encode the same CDR3. J is TRBJ1-1 and V is TRBV18; 11 bases are shared with TRBD1. This CDR3 contains 15 residues. The germline CDR1 and CDR2 sequences are KGHSH and LQKENI. The J segment lost 4 bases and the V segment lost 0 bases, leaving 1 base of the junction unmatched. CDR3 DNA sequence: TGTGCCAGCTCACCACCTGGGACAGGGGGCACTGAAGCTTTCTTT. Translation gives CASSPPGTGGTEAFF.

This chain connects TRBV29-1 to TRBJ2-3, with TRBD2 identical over 9 bases. Germline V gene lookup returns CDR1 SQVTM and CDR2 ANQGSEA. Unmatched junction bases numbered 13, after V lost 0 bases and J lost 3 bases. This CDR3 is built from 18 residues. CDR3 protein: CSVEEEPTSGGRTDTQYF. The CDR3 nucleotides are TGCAGCGTTGAAGAAGAGCCTACCAGCGGGGGGCGAACAGATACGCAGTATTTT.

This chain connects TRBV19 to TRBJ1-5, with D tentatively TRBD1 (5 bases). Germline CDR1 reads LNHDA; CDR2 reads SQIVND (reference sequence). With 5 bases removed from V and 3 bases from J, the gap between germline ends came to 14 bases. The CDR3 runs to 15 residues. This CDR3 is CASSLHRLNNQPQHF. Written as DNA, the CDR3 is TGTGCCAGTAGTCTGCACAGGCTTAACAATCAGCCCCAGCATTTT.

The J gene is TRBJ1-4, the V gene TRBV19; no definite D call. The CDR3 totals 12 residues. Germline CDR1 is LNHDA and CDR2 is SQIVND (reference sequence). V lost 5 bases and J lost 8, with 9 bases in between. CDR3 sequence (DNA): TGTGCCAGTAGTCCCGGGGAGGAAAAACTGTTTTTT. It codes for CASSPGEEKLFF.

CDR3 nucleotides: TGTGCCAGCAGCCTCGGTTCCAATGAGCAGTTCTTC. This translates into CASSLGSNEQFF. The chain employs TRBV5-4 and TRBJ2-1, with unresolved D. CDR1 and CDR2 from the germline V gene are SGHNT and YYREEE (reference sequence). The CDR3 length is 12 residues. Trimming cost V 4 bases and J 6 bases, with 8 bases left between them.

V usage is TRBV5-6 and J usage is TRBJ1-3; TRBD1 might be the D (5 bases). The CDR3 is 16 residues long. Trimming removed 0 bases at V and 2 bases at J, with 12 bases between. Germline values: CDR1 SGHDT, CDR2 YYEEEE. Here the CDR3 reads CASSLGRSGAGNTIYF. The CDR3 DNA sequence: TGTGCCAGCAGCTTGGGGAGGTCGGGGGCTGGAAACACCATATATTTT. Complete variable domain (other parts from reference TRBV5-6 and TRBJ1-3): DAGVTQSPTHLIKTRGQQVTLRCSPKSGHDTVSWYQQALGQGPQFIFQYYEEEERQRGNFPDRFSGHQFPNYSSELNVNALLLGDSALYLCASSLGRSGAGNTIYFGEGSWLTVV.

The chain uses TRBV6-5 and TRBJ2-7, with D tentatively TRBD1 (5 bases). Germline V gene sequence: CDR1 MNHEY, CDR2 SVGAGI. The CDR3 loop spans 13 amino acids. V dropped 7 bases and J dropped 2 bases, with 12 bases sitting between them. The CDR3 DNA follows: TGTGCCAGCATAAAGACAGACACCTACGAGCAGTACTTC. It translates to CASIKTDTYEQYF.

The sample holds a few counts of this clone. The V call is TRBV4-3, the J call TRBJ2-7; D is possibly TRBD2 (5 bases). The CDR3 is made up of 14 amino acids. The V gene lost 0 bases and the J gene lost 4 bases, with 10 bases spanning the gap. Per germline, CDR1 LGHNA and CDR2 YSLEER. The CDR3 sequence is CASSQDSEGYEQYF. The DNA of the CDR3 is TGCGCCAGCAGCCAAGATTCTGAGGGATACGAGCAGTACTTC.

The DNA of the CDR3 is TGTGCCAGCAGCTCCCAAGGGCGCGAGAGGGCGGAGCTGTTTTTT. Protein product: CASSSQGRERAELFF. This chain links TRBV7-2 with TRBJ2-2; the D gene is possibly TRBD2 (5 bases). V lost 4 bases and J 10 bases, leaving 19 bases between the germline ends. The CDR3 sequence is 15 residues long. The germline gives CDR1 SGHTA, CDR2 FQGNSA.

On this clone itself: This specimen includes other DNA sequences encoding the same CDR3. The V call is TRBV6-5, the J call TRBJ2-1, with 11 nucleotides matching TRBD2. CDR3 length equals 16 residues. Per the germline V gene, CDR1 is MNHEY and CDR2 is SVGAGI. Losses at the gene ends were 0 bases for V and 4 bases for J; bases not matched to a gene: 2. The DNA for the CDR3 is TGTGCCAGCAGTTACTCTAGCGGGGGGGCTTACAATGAGCAGTTCTTC. This codes for CASSYSSGGAYNEQFF.

The genes are TRBV7-8 and TRBJ1-2, with 8 bases aligning to TRBD1. V shed 1 base and J 8 bases; nucleotides not matched to a gene: 3. This CDR3 region has 13 residues. Germline CDR1 and CDR2: SGHVS and FQNEAQ. As DNA, the CDR3 is TGTGCCAGCAGCTTAGGACAGGGGATCGGCTACACCTTC. It yields the protein CASSLGQGIGYTF.